Each of the 23 T cell receptor beta chains below was sequenced from the same sample in a study of CD8+ T cells in alopecia areata (dated by TCRdb to the late 2010s). The library was prepared using the immunoSEQ multiplex PCR assay. To provide template for TCR sequencing, every sample had RNA extracted and reverse transcribed into cDNA. Entries here come from immuneACCESS through TCRdb and include only in-frame sequences with V and J called. Some clones fail to appear in such tables; in the studies checked, an unresolved V gene covers under half of the shortfall, and the cause of the remainder is unknown. The sample contains some 100,000 clones, 55% to 75% of them found a single time. The ten largest clones capture approximately 16% of the sample. This sample's treatment or condition label indicates: oral pan-JAK inhibitor, 5-10 mg twice daily. Here the sequenced sample was CD8+ T cells sorted from blood, taken between weeks 55 and 65, from a patient treated with tofacitinib. These TCRs come from a human donor with alopecia areata.

This clone was detected only a few times. This chain's CDR3 is CASSSGTIYSPLHF. The CDR3 DNA is TGTGCCAGCAGCAGCGGGACAATTTATTCACCCCTCCACTTT. This chain connects TRBV7-9 to TRBJ1-6; D may be TRBD1 (6 bases). This CDR3 has 14 amino acids. Germline assignment: CDR1 SEHNR and CDR2 FQNEAQ (reference sequence). V was cut by 5 bases and J by 8 bases, with 13 bases left in between.

The V gene is TRBV4-1, the J gene TRBJ1-1; TRBD1 agrees at 8 bases. CDR3 size: 16 residues. Unmatched junction bases numbered 4, after V lost 0 bases and J lost 1 base. CDR1 is MGHRA, CDR2 YSYEKL, per germline. CDR3 loop: CASSQDLDRENTEAFF. As DNA, the CDR3 is TGCGCCAGCAGCCAAGATCTGGACAGGGAGAACACTGAAGCTTTCTTT.

This clone has only a few counts. CDR3 sequence reads: CASSPGLVLKETQYF. The CDR3 DNA reads as TGTGCCAGCAGCCCAGGACTAGTGTTGAAAGAGACCCAGTACTTC. The chain carries TRBV7-8 and TRBJ2-5; TRBD2 agrees at 7 bases. Per germline, CDR1 SGHVS and CDR2 FQNEAQ. Germline trimming cut 5 bases from V and 3 bases from J; bases unmatched to any gene: 9. The CDR3 spans 15 residues.

V is TRBV15 and J is TRBJ2-3, with 12 positions matching TRBD1. Germline CDR1 and CDR2: LNHNV and YYDKDF (reference sequence). The length of the CDR3 is 18 residues. Germline trimming cut 5 bases from V and 3 bases from J; bases unmatched to any gene: 12. CDR3 sequence (DNA): TGTGCCACCAGCCGCCGGGGACCGGGACAGGGGGCAACAGATACGCAGTATTTT. Residues: CATSRRGPGQGATDTQYF. The entire variable domain, with the rest obtained from reference TRBV15 and TRBJ2-3, is as follows: DAMVIQNPRYQVTQFGKPVTLSCSQTLNHNVMYWYQQKSSQAPKLLFHYYDKDFNNEADTPDNFQSRRPNTSFCFLDIRSPGLGDTAMYLCATSRRGPGQGATDTQYFGPGTRLTVL.

This clone was detected ten times or more. CDR3 amino acids: CASSQEEAGANVLTF. The CDR3 bases are TGCGCCAGCAGCCAAGAGGAGGCTGGGGCCAACGTCCTGACTTTC. The rearrangement uses TRBV4-1 and TRBJ2-6; a weak D match, TRBD2 (5 bases). The CDR3 is 15 amino acids. V was shortened by 0 bases and J by 2 bases, with 5 bases between the two germline ends. The V gene's germline CDR1 is MGHRA and CDR2 YSYEKL.

The rearrangement links TRBV13 to TRBJ2-4; 8 nucleotides match TRBD1. The CDR3 totals 16 residues. J gave up 0 bases and V 5 bases, and 6 bases lay outside the gene matches. In germline, CDR1 is PRHDT, CDR2 FYEKMQ (reference sequence). The CDR3: CASSQDRDVAKNIQYF. The CDR3 DNA sequence: TGTGCCAGCAGCCAGGACAGGGATGTAGCCAAAAACATTCAGTACTTC.

This clone turned up a few times. This rearrangement joins TRBV2 to TRBJ1-1, with a possible D match to TRBD1 (6 bases). Germline V gene lookup returns CDR1 SNHLY and CDR2 FYNNEI. V lost 9 bases and J 4 bases, leaving 9 bases between the germline ends. The CDR3 spans 11 residues. CDR3 coding DNA: TGTGCCAGAACAGGGAGCACTGAAGCTTTCTTT. Translation gives CARTGSTEAFF.

The chain carries TRBV9 and TRBJ2-3, with 7 positions matching TRBD1. With V trimmed by 0 bases and J by 2 bases, 3 bases remained unmatched. This CDR3 comprises 15 residues. Germline CDR1 is SGDLS and CDR2 is YYNGEE. The CDR3 sequence is CASSVGDSNTDTQYF. The CDR3 DNA reads as TGTGCCAGCAGCGTAGGGGACAGCAACACAGATACGCAGTATTTT.

Of note for this clone: One end of the junction is discordant with germline, which a read error may explain. The chain is built from TRBV4-1 and TRBJ1-2; D gene ambiguous. The CDR3 totals 15 residues. In germline, CDR1 is MGHRA, CDR2 YSYEKL. This CDR3 is CASSQDDSISYGYTF. DNA of the CDR3: TGTGCCAGCAGCCAAGATGATTCCATCAGCTATGGCTACACCTTC.

The chain couples TRBV29-1 to TRBJ1-2; unclear D gene. V was cut by 1 base and J by 5 bases, with 8 bases left in between. The CDR3 loop spans 12 amino acids. From germline, CDR1 is SQVTM and CDR2 ANQGSEA. The CDR3 loop reads CSVEVRAYGYTF. DNA for the CDR3: TGCAGCGTTGAAGTTCGGGCGTATGGCTACACCTTC.

This clone appeared a few times. Other DNA sequences in the same sample also yield this CDR3. The chain has TRBV7-9 and TRBJ1-1; D remains unclear. Germline V gene lookup returns CDR1 SEHNR and CDR2 FQNEAQ (reference sequence). The CDR3 sequence is 11 residues long. The ends were cut back, 3 bases at V and 4 bases at J, with 3 bases in the middle. The CDR3 spells CASSFGTEAFF. The CDR3 nucleotides are TGTGCCAGCAGCTTCGGCACTGAAGCTTTCTTT.

There are many counts of this clone. V and J are TRBV5-1 and TRBJ1-6; D perhaps matches TRBD1 (6 bases). The CDR3 extends over 15 amino acids. V gave up 4 bases and J gave up 7 bases, with 15 bases separating them. Germline CDR1 is SGHRS and CDR2 is YFSETQ. CDR3 coding DNA: TGCGCCAGCAGCCTGATACAGGGCTCGAATTCACCCCTCCACTTT. Translation: CASSLIQGSNSPLHF.

This clone was detected only a few times. V gene TRBV29-1 combines with J gene TRBJ2-7; D is uncertain. In germline, CDR1 is SQVTM, CDR2 ANQGSEA. The CDR3 consists of 12 residues. V was clipped by 3 bases and J by 5 bases, with 11 bases between them. The CDR3 sequence is CSVDMSGDEQYF. CDR3 in DNA: TGCAGCGTTGATATGTCCGGCGACGAGCAGTACTTC.

This clone was counted a few times. Other nucleotide sequences from this sample produce the same CDR3. CDR3 protein: CASSDRDRAPETQYF. Here the CDR3 DNA reads TGTGCCAGCAGTGATAGGGACCGCGCCCCAGAGACCCAGTACTTC. The chain is built from TRBV2 and TRBJ2-5; the D call may be TRBD1 or TRBD2 (5 bases each). Trimming cost V 3 bases and J 4 bases, with 15 bases left between them. CDR1 is SNHLY, CDR2 FYNNEI, per germline. CDR3 length: 15 amino acids.

The chain uses TRBV6-1 and TRBJ1-6; TRBD1 matches at 9 bases. This CDR3 is 14 amino acids long. CDR1 is MNHNS and CDR2 is SASEGT in the germline V gene. V shed 8 bases, J shed 12 bases, and the junction held 11 bases outside the gene matches. The DNA for the CDR3 is TGTGCCAGCTCCGGGACAGGGAAGGAATTACCCCTCCACTTT. Translation gives CASSGTGKELPLHF.

In this sample, this clone turned up once. This sequence joins TRBV5-5 and TRBJ1-2; 10 nucleotides align to TRBD1. Germline CDR1 SGHKS, CDR2 YYEKEE (reference sequence). The CDR3 is 17 amino acids. The ends lost 4 bases at V and 4 bases at J; junction bases unmatched: 13. The CDR3 here is CASSTGTGDLRGYGYTF. For the CDR3, the DNA is TGTGCCAGCAGCACCGGGACAGGGGACCTCCGCGGCTATGGCTACACCTTC.

The V call is TRBV19, the J call TRBJ1-5; 7 bases match TRBD1. CDR3 length: 14 residues. The V segment lost 3 bases and the J segment 5 bases; nucleotides outside the gene matches: 4. Looked up from germline, CDR1 is LNHDA and CDR2 is SQIVND (reference sequence). Here the CDR3 reads CASSISQGDQPQHF. In nucleotides, the CDR3 is TGTGCCAGTAGTATCTCCCAGGGGGATCAGCCCCAGCATTTT.

The rearrangement links TRBV11-1 to TRBJ2-1, with D perhaps matching TRBD1 (5 bases). The CDR3 runs to 16 residues. Trimming removed 2 bases at V and 6 bases at J, with 17 bases between. The germline CDR1 and CDR2 sequences are SGHAT and FQDESV (reference sequence). The CDR3 loop reads CASSLRAAQGSNEQFF. As DNA, the CDR3 is TGTGCCAGCAGCTTACGGGCGGCTCAGGGTTCCAATGAGCAGTTCTTC.

V gene TRBV6-6 combines with J gene TRBJ2-7, with D maybe TRBD2 (5 bases). V shed 2 bases and J shed 4 bases, with 9 bases lying between them. This CDR3 has 13 amino acids. Germline V gives CDR1 MNHNY, CDR2 SVGAGI (reference sequence). CDR3 bases: TGTGCCAGCAGTTACGAGGGCGGATACGAGCAGTACTTC. Encoded protein: CASSYEGGYEQYF.

Concerning this clone: The sample holds other DNA sequences that translate to the same CDR3. This chain connects TRBV27 to TRBJ2-5, with 7 bases identical to TRBD2. J gave up 7 bases and V 0 bases, and 8 bases lay outside the gene matches. Germline loops: CDR1 MNHEY, CDR2 SMNVEV (reference sequence). The CDR3 has 15 residues. CDR3 amino acids: CASSLSRGGGGTQYF. CDR3 nucleotides: TGTGCCAGCAGTTTATCACGGGGCGGCGGGGGGACCCAGTACTTC.

The chain uses TRBV7-9 and TRBJ2-6; TRBD1 agrees at 7 bases. With V trimmed by 5 bases and J by 0 bases, 13 bases remained unmatched. Germline V gene data show CDR1 as SEHNR and CDR2 as FQNEAQ (reference sequence). The CDR3 has 19 amino acids. The CDR3 here is CASSPLGGTDNSGANVLTF. In DNA form, the CDR3 reads TGTGCCAGCAGCCCCCTGGGTGGGACAGATAACTCTGGGGCCAACGTCCTGACTTTC.

The chain is built from TRBV30 and TRBJ2-1, with D unresolved. Trimming cost V 2 bases and J 9 bases, with 11 bases left between them. There are 12 residues in the CDR3. The V gene's germline CDR1 is GTSNPN and CDR2 SVGIG (reference sequence). CDR3: CAWSPDPSEQFF. The CDR3, as DNA: TGTGCCTGGAGTCCCGATCCGAGTGAGCAGTTCTTC.

The V and J genes are TRBV15 and TRBJ2-1; D uncertain. This CDR3 has 15 amino acids. Per germline, CDR1 LNHNV and CDR2 YYDKDF (reference sequence). Between the trimmed V and J ends, which lost 0 bases and 4 bases, there was a span of 10 bases. The CDR3 region is CATSRDLRHYNEQFF. The CDR3 coding sequence is TGTGCCACCAGCAGAGATTTGAGACATTACAATGAGCAGTTCTTC.